This T cell receptor beta chain was obtained from a study of cytomegalovirus exposure and HLA in healthy donors. Study information: In terms of ancestry, the Caucasian-associated cluster contained about four fifths of the approximately 380 genotyped donors. General observations from the study: Later on, an analysis tied 15,000 to 20,000 TCR beta sequences to HLA alleles at 0.05 false discovery rate. Judged likely to be a sequencing artifact was a cluster of highly shared sequence variants. TCR beta V segments were, for the most part, productive about 87% or about 30% of the time in an earlier analysis.

Trimming removed 2 bases from V and 10 bases from J; junction bases left unmatched: 3. CDR1 and CDR2 (germline): SGDLS, YYNGEE. CDR3 length: 12 amino acids. A note on this clone: The target antigen is unknown.

The PCR was carried out with 60 Vbeta primers and 13 Jbeta primers. Libraries were prepared by immunoSEQ multiplex PCR; TCRdb keeps only in-frame clonotypes and omits some of them. The sample lists roughly 65,000 clones; just under 80% were seen once. This chain connects TRBV9 to TRBJ2-1; 7 bases agree with TRBD2. Specimen: PBMCs. The sequence came from a woman between 25 and 40 years old in good health and CMV-seronegative. The DNA of the CDR3 is TGTGCCAGCAGCGTCTGGCGGGGGGAGCAGTTCTTC. It specifies CASSVWRGEQFF. The whole variable domain, filled in from reference TRBV9 and TRBJ2-1, reads DSGVTQTPKHLITATGQRVTLRCSPRSGDLSVYWYQQSLDQGLQFLIQYYNGEERAKGNILERFSAQQFPDLHSELNLSSLELGDSALYFCASSVWRGEQFFGPGTRLTVL.